A single sample is the source of the 23 T cell receptor beta chains below, sequenced in a study of blood T cell repertoires in COVID-19. Using immunoSEQ multiplex PCR, the repertoire was profiled, and TCRdb retains in-frame clones only, with some absent. The sample holds under 450,000 clones, 81% seen once. The sequencing input was peripheral blood. These receptors came from a human donor with acute or convalescent COVID-19. The donor label of this sample is uncertain.

The table lists this clone with a few counts. This sequence joins TRBV4-2 and TRBJ1-1; tentative D call: TRBD1 (6 bases). Trimming shortened V by 0 bases and J by 1 base, and 15 bases separated the two germline ends. Germline assignment: CDR1 LGHNA and CDR2 YNFKEQ. The CDR3 consists of 17 residues. Written as DNA, the CDR3 is TGTGCCAGCAGCCAAGAAGGGGGTGGGCCCCCGAACACTGAAGCTTTCTTT. Residues: CASSQEGGGPPNTEAFF.

This chain links TRBV3-1 (or the pseudogene TRBV3-2) with TRBJ2-1; 10 bases fit TRBD1. Germline CDR1 LGHDT, CDR2 YNNKEL (reference sequence). Trimming took 2 bases from V and 6 from J; bases not matched to a gene: 7. The length of the CDR3 is 16 residues. In DNA form, the CDR3 reads TGTGCCAGCAGCCAATGGGGACAGGGGCATTCCAATGAGCAGTTCTTC. Its protein is CASSQWGQGHSNEQFF.

This clone was counted a single time. This sequence joins TRBV28 and TRBJ1-4, with D perhaps TRBD1 (5 bases). The germline V gene encodes CDR1 MDHEN and CDR2 SYDVKM. Trimming shortened V by 7 bases and J by 5 bases, and 17 bases separated the two germline ends. The CDR3 length is 15 residues. The CDR3 nucleotides read TGTGCCAGCACCGCAGCGGCTGGGGGGAATGAAAAACTGTTTTTT. Encoded protein: CASTAAAGGNEKLFF.

V and J are TRBV10-3 and TRBJ2-3; 10 bases are shared with TRBD1. Trimming removed 6 bases from V and 2 bases from J; junction bases left unmatched: 11. The V gene's germline CDR1 is ENHRY and CDR2 SYGVKD. CDR3 length: 17 residues. CDR3 DNA: TGTGCCATCAGGATGAGTGGGGGGACAGGGGACACAGATACGCAGTATTTT. This gives the protein CAIRMSGGTGDTDTQYF.

The V gene is TRBV18, the J gene TRBJ1-2; a weak D match, TRBD1 (6 bases). The V and J ends lost 1 base and 6 bases respectively, with 24 bases between them. The CDR3 length is 18 residues. The germline V gene encodes CDR1 KGHSH and CDR2 LQKENI. Here the CDR3 reads CASSPLPRDMGVLNGYTF. CDR3 in DNA: TGTGCCAGCTCACCACTCCCCAGGGACATGGGTGTCTTGAATGGCTACACCTTC.

The V and J genes are TRBV30 and TRBJ1-1; 9 nucleotides align to TRBD1. After removal of 4 bases from V and 3 bases from J, the junction contained 12 bases not matched to a gene. Germline CDR1 GTSNPN, CDR2 SVGIG (reference sequence). The CDR3 has 16 amino acids. CDR3 sequence: CAWNTGGGFTDTEAFF. Here the CDR3 DNA reads TGTGCCTGGAATACAGGGGGCGGATTTACCGACACTGAAGCTTTCTTT.

V usage is TRBV7-9 and J usage is TRBJ2-1; TRBD1 aligns across 9 bases. This CDR3 has 15 amino acids. Germline V lookup: CDR1 SEHNR, CDR2 FQNEAQ (reference sequence). Trimming cost V 11 bases and J 5 bases; bases outside gene matches: 13. The CDR3, as DNA: TGTGCCGGAAGAACCGGGACAGGGCTCAACAATGAGCAGTTCTTC. It is translated as CAGRTGTGLNNEQFF.

Only a few counts were recorded for this clone. The rearrangement uses TRBV28 and TRBJ1-1, with 11 bases matching TRBD1. V shed 6 bases, J shed 10 bases, and the junction held 7 bases outside the gene matches. The CDR3 has 13 residues. Germline CDR1 MDHEN, CDR2 SYDVKM. CDR3 bases: TGTGCCAGCAGCGGGGACAGGGGGATTAGAGCTTTCTTT. It is translated as CASSGDRGIRAFF.

This chain connects TRBV6-6 to TRBJ2-7, with 13 bases lining up with TRBD2. Germline V gene sequence: CDR1 MNHNY, CDR2 SVGAGI (reference sequence). The CDR3 runs 16 residues. Unmatched junction bases numbered 7, after V lost 2 bases and J lost 6 bases. The CDR3 coding sequence is TGTGCCAGCAGTTACAGCTGGACTAGCGGGAGCGTCGAGCAGTACTTC. Encoded protein: CASSYSWTSGSVEQYF.

The genes are TRBV5-4 and TRBJ2-3; possible D gene TRBD2, 6 bases. The V and J ends lost 0 bases and 8 bases respectively, with 13 bases between them. The CDR3 spans 14 residues. Germline assignment: CDR1 SGHNT and CDR2 YYREEE (reference sequence). The CDR3 coding sequence is TGTGCCAGCAGCTTGGCCCCGGAAGCGGGTACGCAGTATTTT. Its translation is CASSLAPEAGTQYF. Variable domain in full (rest from reference TRBV5-4 and TRBJ2-3): ETGVTQSPTHLIKTRGQQVTLRCSSQSGHNTVSWYQQALGQGPQFIFQYYREEENGRGNFPPRFSGLQFPNYSSELNVNALELDDSALYLCASSLAPEAGTQYFGPGTRLTVL.

This clone came up once. The genes are TRBV27 and TRBJ1-5; D gene uncertain. The CDR3 contains 15 residues. Between the trimmed V and J ends, which lost 3 bases and 0 bases, there was a span of 9 bases. Germline lookup yields CDR1 MNHEY and CDR2 SMNVEV (reference sequence). For the CDR3, the DNA is TGTGCCAGCAGTTTGGAGGGATATAGCAATCAGCCCCAGCATTTT. Protein sequence: CASSLEGYSNQPQHF.

The sample holds a few counts of this clone. This chain connects TRBV4-2 to TRBJ1-5; D is ambiguous. This CDR3 comprises 16 residues. Between the trimmed V and J ends, which lost 0 bases and 0 bases, there was a span of 9 bases. Germline assignment: CDR1 LGHNA and CDR2 YNFKEQ. CDR3 coding DNA: TGTGCCAGCAGCCAAGAGAGCCAAAATAGCAATCAGCCCCAGCATTTT. It codes for CASSQESQNSNQPQHF.

The chain recombines TRBV5-1 with TRBJ2-7, with D perhaps TRBD1 (6 bases). CDR1 is SGHRS, CDR2 YFSETQ, per germline. V shed 7 bases and J shed 7 bases, with 24 bases lying between them. This CDR3 region has 15 residues. This chain's CDR3 is CASGVGFNRDGEQYF. The CDR3 DNA sequence: TGCGCCAGCGGGGTGGGGTTCAACAGGGACGGAGAGCAGTACTTC.

The genes are TRBV6-5 and TRBJ2-3, with D maybe TRBD2 (5 bases). This CDR3 has 15 amino acids. Per germline, CDR1 MNHEY and CDR2 SVGAGI. The germline V and J ends were trimmed by 0 bases and 4 bases, with 11 bases remaining between them. Written as DNA, the CDR3 is TGTGCCAGCAGTTACTCGAATGCTAGCCCAGATACGCAGTATTTT. It translates to CASSYSNASPDTQYF.

The chain links TRBV4-1 to TRBJ2-5; TRBD1 is a possible D gene (5 bases). Germline assignment: CDR1 MGHRA and CDR2 YSYEKL. The CDR3 has 15 amino acids. V shed 4 bases and J shed 5 bases, with 17 bases lying between them. CDR3 DNA: TGCGCCAGCAGCCCTGGGCTCGCCTCAGGGGAGACCCAGTACTTC. Protein: CASSPGLASGETQYF.

The chain links TRBV6-1 to TRBJ2-7, with no clear D. The CDR3 extends over 14 amino acids. V was shortened by 1 base and J by 5 bases, with 12 bases between the two germline ends. The V gene's germline CDR1 is MNHNS and CDR2 SASEGT. CDR3 DNA: TGTGCCAGCAGTGAAGAAATTTGGGCCCACGAGCAGTACTTC. Translating it yields CASSEEIWAHEQYF.

The gene calls are TRBV4-1 and TRBJ2-7; 9 bases are a match to TRBD1. This CDR3 comprises 15 residues. J gave up 4 bases and V 1 base, and 5 bases lay outside the gene matches. Germline V CDR1 and CDR2: MGHRA, YSYEKL. The CDR3 coding sequence is TGCGCCAGCAGCCAAGCCGGGACAGGGTTTTACGAGCAGTACTTC. This codes for CASSQAGTGFYEQYF.

The chain joins TRBV10-2 to TRBJ1-3, with D tentatively TRBD1 (5 bases). Trimming stripped 6 bases from V and 1 base from J, with 10 bases between. This CDR3 comprises 14 residues. The germline gives CDR1 WSHSY, CDR2 SAAADI. The CDR3 sequence: CASSPEGSGNTIYF. CDR3 DNA: TGCGCCAGCAGCCCGGAGGGGTCTGGAAACACCATATATTTT.

This rearrangement joins TRBV3-1 (or the pseudogene TRBV3-2) to TRBJ1-1; D is perhaps TRBD1 (5 bases). Per germline, CDR1 LGHDT and CDR2 YNNKEL (reference sequence). This CDR3 has 13 amino acids. Trimming pared 6 bases from V and 6 bases from J, leaving 14 bases between. CDR3 protein: CASRSGGRAEAFF. The CDR3 nucleotides read TGTGCCAGCAGGTCCGGGGGGAGGGCTGAAGCTTTCTTT.

A few counts support this clone. The sample contains more than one DNA sequence encoding this CDR3. V and J are TRBV28 and TRBJ1-1; D uncertain. The germline CDR1 and CDR2 sequences are MDHEN and SYDVKM. The V gene lost 6 bases and the J gene lost 6 bases, with 14 bases spanning the gap. The length of the CDR3 is 13 residues. The chain's CDR3 is CASSLSGGAEAFF. Written as DNA, the CDR3 is TGTGCCAGCAGCCTCAGCGGAGGCGCTGAAGCTTTCTTT.

V gene TRBV10-1 combines with J gene TRBJ2-2; 10 bases are a match to TRBD2. Germline V CDR1 and CDR2: WNHNN, SYGVQD (reference sequence). The junction had 6 bases not matched to a gene; V was cut back by 7 bases and J by 4 bases. CDR3 length equals 15 residues. CDR3 region: CASTPTSGSTGELFF. The CDR3 nucleotides read TGCGCCAGCACTCCGACTAGCGGGTCCACCGGGGAGCTGTTTTTT.

The genes are TRBV28 and TRBJ2-7, with a weak D call TRBD2 (5 bases). V dropped 5 bases and J dropped 1 base, with 6 bases sitting between them. Germline CDR1 and CDR2: MDHEN and SYDVKM. The CDR3 covers 12 residues. The CDR3 DNA follows: TGTGCCAGCAGTCGACTATCCTACGAGCAGTACTTC. Translating it yields CASSRLSYEQYF. The full variable domain, in which reference TRBV28 and TRBJ2-7 provide the parts outside the CDR3, is DVKVTQSSRYLVKRTGEKVFLECVQDMDHENMFWYRQDPGLGLRLIYFSYDVKMKEKGDIPEGYSVSREKKERFSLILESASTNQTSMYLCASSRLSYEQYFGPGTRLTVT.

The chain couples TRBV6-5 to TRBJ1-1, with a tentative D call TRBD1 (5 bases). Trimming took off 4 bases at V and 1 base at J, with 13 bases between the two ends. The CDR3 consists of 15 residues. The V gene's germline CDR1 is MNHEY and CDR2 SVGAGI. The CDR3 protein is CASSLLGRANTEAFF. The CDR3 bases are TGTGCCAGCAGTTTGCTTGGCAGGGCGAACACTGAAGCTTTCTTT.